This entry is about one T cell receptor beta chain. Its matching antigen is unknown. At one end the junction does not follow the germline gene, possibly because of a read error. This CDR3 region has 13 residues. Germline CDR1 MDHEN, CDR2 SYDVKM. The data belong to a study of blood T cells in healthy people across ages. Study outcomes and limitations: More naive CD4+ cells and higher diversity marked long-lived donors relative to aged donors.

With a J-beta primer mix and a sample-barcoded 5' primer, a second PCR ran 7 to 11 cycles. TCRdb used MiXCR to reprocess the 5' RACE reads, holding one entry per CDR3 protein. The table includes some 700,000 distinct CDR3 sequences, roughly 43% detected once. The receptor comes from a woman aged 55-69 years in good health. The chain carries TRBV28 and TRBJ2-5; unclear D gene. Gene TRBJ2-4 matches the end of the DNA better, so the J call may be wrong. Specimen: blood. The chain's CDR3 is CAISLSIQNIQYF. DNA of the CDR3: TGTGCCATCAGTTTATCCATACAAAACATTCAGTACTTC.